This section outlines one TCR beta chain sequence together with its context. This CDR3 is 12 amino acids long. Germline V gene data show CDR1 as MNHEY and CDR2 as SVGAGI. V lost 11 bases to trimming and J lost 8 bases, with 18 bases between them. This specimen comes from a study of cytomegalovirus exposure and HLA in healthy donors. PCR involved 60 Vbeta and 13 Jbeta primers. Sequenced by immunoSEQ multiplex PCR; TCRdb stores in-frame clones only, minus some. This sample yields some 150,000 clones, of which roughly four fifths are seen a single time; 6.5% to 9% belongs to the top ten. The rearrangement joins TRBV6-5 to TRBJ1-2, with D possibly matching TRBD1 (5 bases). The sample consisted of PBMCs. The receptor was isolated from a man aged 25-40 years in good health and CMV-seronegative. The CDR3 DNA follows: TGTGCCGCCTCCGGGACTCCGTCGGGCTACACCTTC. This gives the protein CAASGTPSGYTF.